Shown below are 6 T cell receptor beta chains from a single sample sequenced in a study of blood T cell repertoires in COVID-19. Data came from immunoSEQ multiplex PCR; TCRdb stores just in-frame clones and leaves some out. In the table there are 45,000 to 60,000 clones, less than 95% of which are singletons. The sample consisted of peripheral blood. Every receptor here comes from a man over 45 with acute or convalescent COVID-19.

This clone was picked up one time. The J gene is TRBJ2-7, the V gene TRBV11-2; TRBD1 matches 9 bases. The V and J ends lost 1 base and 2 bases, in that order; junction bases with no gene match: 6. Germline values: CDR1 SGHAT, CDR2 FQNNGV. This CDR3 is built from 16 residues. DNA of the CDR3: TGTGCCAGCAGCTTAGGGACAGGGGTCATACCCTACGAGCAGTACTTC. Translated, it gives CASSLGTGVIPYEQYF. Looking up the rest from reference TRBV11-2 and TRBJ2-7 gives the full variable domain: EAGVAQSPRYKIIEKRQSVAFWCNPISGHATLYWYQQILGQGPKLLIQFQNNGVVDDSQLPKDRFSAERLKGVDSTLKIQPAKLEDSAVYLCASSLGTGVIPYEQYFGPGTRLTVT.

V is TRBV15 and J is TRBJ1-1; unclear D gene. The V end lost 6 bases, the J end lost 1 base, and 9 bases lay between the germline ends. CDR1 is LNHNV, CDR2 YYDKDF, per germline (reference sequence). The CDR3 has 13 residues. The CDR3 region has the DNA TGTGCCACCAGACAAGACAAGAACACTGAAGCTTTCTTT. This gives the protein CATRQDKNTEAFF.

V usage is TRBV5-1 and J usage is TRBJ1-1; D remains ambiguous. The germline V gene has CDR1 SGHRS and CDR2 YFSETQ. The CDR3 sequence is 14 residues long. V was shortened by 0 bases and J by 1 base, with 7 bases between the two germline ends. CDR3: CASSLGRGNTEAFF. The CDR3 DNA reads as TGCGCCAGCAGCTTGGGACGGGGGAACACTGAAGCTTTCTTT.

The V gene is TRBV11-3, the J gene TRBJ2-2; D possibly corresponds to TRBD1 (5 bases). CDR3 length equals 13 residues. Trimming removed 3 bases from V and 4 bases from J, with 6 bases in between. Germline CDR1 and CDR2: SGHNT and YENEEA. This CDR3 is CASSLTATGELFF. The CDR3 DNA is TGTGCCAGCAGCTTGACAGCCACCGGGGAGCTGTTTTTT.

The chain uses TRBV19 and TRBJ1-2; TRBD1 agrees at 8 bases. V dropped 5 bases and J dropped 0; count of bases not matched to a gene: 5. CDR1 and CDR2 from the germline V gene are LNHDA and SQIVND (reference sequence). There are 15 residues in the CDR3. CDR3 residues: CASSLGQGANYGYTF. The CDR3 DNA reads as TGTGCCAGTAGTCTCGGACAGGGAGCTAACTATGGCTACACCTTC.

The chain uses TRBV27 and TRBJ1-4, with 8 bases aligning to TRBD1. CDR1 and CDR2 (germline): MNHEY, SMNVEV (reference sequence). The CDR3 extends over 16 amino acids. V dropped 2 bases and J dropped 5; count of bases not matched to a gene: 7. The CDR3: CASSLGAGTGNEKLFF. CDR3 sequence (DNA): TGTGCCAGCAGTTTAGGAGCCGGGACAGGAAATGAAAAACTGTTTTTT.